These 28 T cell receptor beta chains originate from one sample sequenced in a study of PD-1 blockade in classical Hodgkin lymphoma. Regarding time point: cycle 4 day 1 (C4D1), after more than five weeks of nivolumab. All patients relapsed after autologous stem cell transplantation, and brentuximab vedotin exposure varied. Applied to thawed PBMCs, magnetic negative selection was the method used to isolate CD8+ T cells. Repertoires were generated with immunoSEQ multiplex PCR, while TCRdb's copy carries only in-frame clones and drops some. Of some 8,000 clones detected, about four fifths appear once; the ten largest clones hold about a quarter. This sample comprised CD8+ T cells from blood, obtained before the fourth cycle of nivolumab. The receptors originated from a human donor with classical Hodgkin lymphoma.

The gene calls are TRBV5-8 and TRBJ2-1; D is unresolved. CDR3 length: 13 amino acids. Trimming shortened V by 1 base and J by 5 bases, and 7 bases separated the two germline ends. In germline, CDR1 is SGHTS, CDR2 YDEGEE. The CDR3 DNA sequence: TGTGCCAGCAGCTTGATCTTCGACAATGAGCAGTTCTTC. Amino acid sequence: CASSLIFDNEQFF.

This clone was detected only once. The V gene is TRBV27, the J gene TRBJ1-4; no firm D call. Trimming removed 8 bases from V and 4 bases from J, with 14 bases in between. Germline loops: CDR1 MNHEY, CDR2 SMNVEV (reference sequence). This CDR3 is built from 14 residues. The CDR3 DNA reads TGTGCCAGCCGACCCCGACGGTATAATGAAAAACTGTTTTTT. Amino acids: CASRPRRYNEKLFF.

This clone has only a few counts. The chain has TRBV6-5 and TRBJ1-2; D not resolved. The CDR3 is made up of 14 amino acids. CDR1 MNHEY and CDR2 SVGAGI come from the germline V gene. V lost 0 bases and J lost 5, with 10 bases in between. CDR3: CASSYSGLGYGYTF. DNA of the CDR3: TGTGCCAGCAGTTACTCCGGGTTGGGGTATGGCTACACCTTC.

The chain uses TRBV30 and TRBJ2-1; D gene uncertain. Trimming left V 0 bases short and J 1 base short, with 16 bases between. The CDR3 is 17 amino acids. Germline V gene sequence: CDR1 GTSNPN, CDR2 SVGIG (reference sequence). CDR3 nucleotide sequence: TGTGCCTGGAGTGTATGGGTAGCAACGGAGTCCTACAATGAGCAGTTCTTC. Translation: CAWSVWVATESYNEQFF.

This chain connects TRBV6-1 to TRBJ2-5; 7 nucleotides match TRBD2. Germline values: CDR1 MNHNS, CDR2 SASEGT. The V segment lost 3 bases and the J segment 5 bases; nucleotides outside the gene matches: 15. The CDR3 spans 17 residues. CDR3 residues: CASSDSGGLRPTETQYF. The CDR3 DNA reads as TGTGCCAGCAGTGATTCCGGGGGGTTAAGGCCTACGGAGACCCAGTACTTC.

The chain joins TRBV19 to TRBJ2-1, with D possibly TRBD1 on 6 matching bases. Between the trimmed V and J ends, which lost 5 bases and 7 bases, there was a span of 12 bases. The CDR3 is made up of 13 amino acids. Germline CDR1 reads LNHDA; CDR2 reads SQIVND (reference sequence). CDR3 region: CASSWGLGNEQFF. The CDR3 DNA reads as TGTGCCAGTAGTTGGGGGCTTGGGAATGAGCAGTTCTTC.

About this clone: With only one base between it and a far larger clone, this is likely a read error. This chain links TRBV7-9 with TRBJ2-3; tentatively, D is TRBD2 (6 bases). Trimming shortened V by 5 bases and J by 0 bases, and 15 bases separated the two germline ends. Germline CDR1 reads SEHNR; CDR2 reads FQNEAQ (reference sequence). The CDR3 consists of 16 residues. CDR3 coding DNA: TGTGCCAGCAGCCAAGATGGGGGGTATAGCACAGATACGCAGTATTTT. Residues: CASSQDGGYSTDTQYF. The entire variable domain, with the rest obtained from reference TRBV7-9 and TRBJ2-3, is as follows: DTGVSQNPRHKITKRGQNVTFRCDPISEHNRLYWYRQTLGQGPEFLTYFQNEAQLEKSRLLSDRFSAERPKGSFSTLEIQRTEQGDSAMYLCASSQDGGYSTDTQYFGPGTRLTVL.

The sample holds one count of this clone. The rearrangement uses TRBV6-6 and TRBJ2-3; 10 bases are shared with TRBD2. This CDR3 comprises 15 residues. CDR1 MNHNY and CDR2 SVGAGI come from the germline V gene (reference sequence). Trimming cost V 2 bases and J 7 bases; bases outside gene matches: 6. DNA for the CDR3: TGTGCCAGCAGTTACGCCGGGACTAGCGATTATACGCAGTATTTT. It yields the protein CASSYAGTSDYTQYF.

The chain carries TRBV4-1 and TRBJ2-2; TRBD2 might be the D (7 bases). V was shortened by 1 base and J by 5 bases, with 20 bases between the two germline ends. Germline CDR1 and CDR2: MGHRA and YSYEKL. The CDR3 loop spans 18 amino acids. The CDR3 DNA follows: TGCGCCAGCAGCCAAGGGGGGGGACGGGAAGGGACAACCGGGGAGCTGTTTTTT. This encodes CASSQGGGREGTTGELFF.

CDR3 bases: TGTGCCAGCAGCCTTTTGGACTACTCCTACGAGCAGTACTTC. This gives the protein CASSLLDYSYEQYF. This chain links TRBV4-2 with TRBJ2-7, with D possibly TRBD2 on 6 matching bases. V lost 4 bases and J 0 bases, leaving 10 bases between the germline ends. CDR3 length equals 14 residues. Germline V gene lookup returns CDR1 LGHNA and CDR2 YNFKEQ.

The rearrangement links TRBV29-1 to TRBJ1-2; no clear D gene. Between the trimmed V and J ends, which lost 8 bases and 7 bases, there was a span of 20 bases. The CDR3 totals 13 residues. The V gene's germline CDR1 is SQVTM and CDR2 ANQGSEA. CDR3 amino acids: CSSDPAGTIGYTF. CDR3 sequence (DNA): TGCAGCTCTGACCCAGCCGGTACGATTGGCTACACCTTC. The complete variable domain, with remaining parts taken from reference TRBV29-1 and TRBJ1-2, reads SAVISQKPSRDICQRGTSLTIQCQVDSQVTMMFWYRQQPGQSLTLIATANQGSEATYESGFVIDKFPISRPNLTFSTLTVSNMSPEDSSIYLCSSDPAGTIGYTFGSGTRLTVV.

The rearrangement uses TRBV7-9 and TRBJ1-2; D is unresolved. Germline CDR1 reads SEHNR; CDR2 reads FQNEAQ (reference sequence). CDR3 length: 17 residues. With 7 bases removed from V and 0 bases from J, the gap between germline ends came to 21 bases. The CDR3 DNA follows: TGTGCCAGCAACCCCTTTCCAACAACCCTTACTAACTATGGCTACACCTTC. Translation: CASNPFPTTLTNYGYTF.

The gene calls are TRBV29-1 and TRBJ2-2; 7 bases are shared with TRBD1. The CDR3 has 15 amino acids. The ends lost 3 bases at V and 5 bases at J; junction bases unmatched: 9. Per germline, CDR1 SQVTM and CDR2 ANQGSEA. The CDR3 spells CSVEPRGSDTGELFF. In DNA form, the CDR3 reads TGCAGCGTTGAGCCCAGGGGGAGTGATACCGGGGAGCTGTTTTTT.

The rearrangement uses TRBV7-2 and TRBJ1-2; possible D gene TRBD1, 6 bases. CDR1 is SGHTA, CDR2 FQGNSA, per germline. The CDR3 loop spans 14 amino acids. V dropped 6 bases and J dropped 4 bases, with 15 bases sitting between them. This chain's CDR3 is CASRPRWGLYGYTF. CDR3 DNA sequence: TGTGCCAGCAGGCCTCGGTGGGGGCTCTATGGCTACACCTTC.

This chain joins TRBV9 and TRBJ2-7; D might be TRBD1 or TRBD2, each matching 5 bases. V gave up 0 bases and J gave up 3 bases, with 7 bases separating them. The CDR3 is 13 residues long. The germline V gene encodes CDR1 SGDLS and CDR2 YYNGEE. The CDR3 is CASSVGGYYEQYF. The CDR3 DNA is TGTGCCAGCAGCGTAGGGGGGTACTACGAGCAGTACTTC.

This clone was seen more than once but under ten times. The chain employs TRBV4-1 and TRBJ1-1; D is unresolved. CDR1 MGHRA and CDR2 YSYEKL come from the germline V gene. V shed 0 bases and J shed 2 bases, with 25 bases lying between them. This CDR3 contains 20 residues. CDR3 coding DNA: TGCGCCAGCAGCCAAGATGCGCTCGGGGTTTGGAGGAAGGGTAACACTGAAGCTTTCTTT. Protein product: CASSQDALGVWRKGNTEAFF.

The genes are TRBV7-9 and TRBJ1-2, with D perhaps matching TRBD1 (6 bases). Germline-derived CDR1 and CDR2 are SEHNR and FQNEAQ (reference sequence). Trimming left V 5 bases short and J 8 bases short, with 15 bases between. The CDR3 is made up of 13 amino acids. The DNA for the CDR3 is TGTGCCAGCAGCGGAGGCGGGGGGGCCGGCTACACCTTC. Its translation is CASSGGGGAGYTF.

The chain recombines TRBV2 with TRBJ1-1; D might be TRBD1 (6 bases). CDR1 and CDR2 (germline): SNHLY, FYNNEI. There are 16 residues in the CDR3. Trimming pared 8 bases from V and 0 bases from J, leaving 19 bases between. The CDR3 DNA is TGTGCCAGCTGTCGCTCAGGGGCCACCGTGAACACTGAAGCTTTCTTT. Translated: CASCRSGATVNTEAFF. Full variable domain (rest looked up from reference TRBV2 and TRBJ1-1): EPEVTQTPSHQVTQMGQEVILRCVPISNHLYFYWYRQILGQKVEFLVSFYNNEISEKSEIFDDQFSVERPDGSNFTLKIRSTKLEDSAMYFCASCRSGATVNTEAFFGQGTRLTVV.

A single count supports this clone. The CDR3, as DNA: TGTGCCAGCAGCCCTTGGGGCACCGGGGAGCTGTTTTTT. It yields the protein CASSPWGTGELFF. V and J are TRBV9 and TRBJ2-2; no clear D gene. Deletions cut 4 bases from V and 4 bases from J, with 8 bases between. The CDR3 loop spans 13 amino acids. Germline V gene lookup returns CDR1 SGDLS and CDR2 YYNGEE.

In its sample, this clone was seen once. The CDR3 bases are TGTGCCAGCAGCTCAGATCCGGGCCTCACTGAAGCTTTCTTT. As protein: CASSSDPGLTEAFF. This chain uses TRBV7-3 with TRBJ1-1; unclear D gene. The germline CDR1 and CDR2 sequences are SGHTA and FQGTGA. This CDR3 has 14 residues. The V end lost 4 bases, the J end lost 4 bases, and 13 bases lay between the germline ends. The full variable domain, its missing parts supplied by reference TRBV7-3 and TRBJ1-1, is GAGVSQTPSNKVTEKGKYVELRCDPISGHTALYWYRQSLGQGPEFLIYFQGTGAADDSGLPNDRFFAVRPEGSVSTLKIQRTERGDSAVYLCASSSDPGLTEAFFGQGTRLTVV.

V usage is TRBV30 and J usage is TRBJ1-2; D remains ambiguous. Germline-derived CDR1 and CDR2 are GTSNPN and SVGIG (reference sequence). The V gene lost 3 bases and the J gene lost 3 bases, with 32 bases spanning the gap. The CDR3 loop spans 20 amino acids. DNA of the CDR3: TGTGCCTGGAGGAGCCCACTCCGACTCCCAAACCCAAACAGATACTATGGCTACACCTTC. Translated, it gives CAWRSPLRLPNPNRYYGYTF.

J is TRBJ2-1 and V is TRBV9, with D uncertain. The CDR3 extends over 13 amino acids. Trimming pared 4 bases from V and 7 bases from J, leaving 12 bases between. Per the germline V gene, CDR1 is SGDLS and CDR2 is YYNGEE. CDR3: CASSFPGGNEQFF. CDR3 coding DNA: TGTGCCAGCAGCTTCCCCGGCGGAAATGAGCAGTTCTTC.

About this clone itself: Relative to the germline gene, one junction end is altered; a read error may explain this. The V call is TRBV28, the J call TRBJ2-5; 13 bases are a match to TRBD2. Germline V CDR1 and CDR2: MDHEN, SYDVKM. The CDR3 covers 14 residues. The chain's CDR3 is CASNLLAGGETQYF. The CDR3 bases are TGTGCCAGCAATTTACTAGCGGGGGGGGAGACCCAGTACTTC.

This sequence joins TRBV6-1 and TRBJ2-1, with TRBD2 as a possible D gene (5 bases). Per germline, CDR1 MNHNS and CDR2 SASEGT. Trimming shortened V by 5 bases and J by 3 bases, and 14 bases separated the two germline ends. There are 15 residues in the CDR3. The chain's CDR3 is CASSFRAGDYNEQFF. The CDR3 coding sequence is TGTGCCAGCAGTTTTAGGGCGGGTGACTACAATGAGCAGTTCTTC.

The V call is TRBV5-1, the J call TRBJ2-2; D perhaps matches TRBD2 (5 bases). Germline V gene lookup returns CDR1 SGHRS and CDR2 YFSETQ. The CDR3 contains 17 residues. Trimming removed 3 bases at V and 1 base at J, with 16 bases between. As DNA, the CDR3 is TGCGCCAGCAGCTGGAGCCCCGTGGAGGTGAACACCGGGGAGCTGTTTTTT. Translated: CASSWSPVEVNTGELFF.

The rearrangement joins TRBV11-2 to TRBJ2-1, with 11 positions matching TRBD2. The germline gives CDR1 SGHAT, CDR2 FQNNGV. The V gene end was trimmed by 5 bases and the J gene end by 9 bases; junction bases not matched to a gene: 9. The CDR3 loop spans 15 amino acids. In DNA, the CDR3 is TGTGCCAGCAGCCCACTAGCGGGGGCCTGGGGTGAGCAGTTCTTC. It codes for CASSPLAGAWGEQFF.

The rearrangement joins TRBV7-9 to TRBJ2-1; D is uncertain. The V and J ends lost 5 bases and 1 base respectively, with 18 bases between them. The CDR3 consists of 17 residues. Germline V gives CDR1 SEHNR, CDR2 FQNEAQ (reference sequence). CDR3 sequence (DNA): TGTGCCAGCAGCGGGGAACAGCAGGCATTGTCCTACAATGAGCAGTTCTTC. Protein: CASSGEQQALSYNEQFF.

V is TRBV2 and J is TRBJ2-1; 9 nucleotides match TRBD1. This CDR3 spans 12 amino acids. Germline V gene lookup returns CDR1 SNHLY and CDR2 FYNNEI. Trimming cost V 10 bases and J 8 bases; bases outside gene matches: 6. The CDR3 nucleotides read TGTGCCACCGACAGGGGGGATGATGAGCAGTTCTTC. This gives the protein CATDRGDDEQFF.